The 9 T cell receptor beta chains listed next were all sequenced from one sample in a study of cytomegalovirus exposure and HLA in healthy donors. Profiled with immunoSEQ multiplex PCR; TCRdb holds only in-frame clones, not every one. The sample yields 150,000 to 250,000 clones, 84% seen once. The sequenced sample was PBMCs. The origin of the receptors is a woman in her thirties in good health and CMV-seropositive.

V usage is TRBV27 and J usage is TRBJ2-7; weak D call: TRBD2 (6 bases). The length of the CDR3 is 21 residues. Germline-derived CDR1 and CDR2 are MNHEY and SMNVEV (reference sequence). Deletions cut 4 bases from V and 0 bases from J, with 31 bases between. CDR3 region: CASSSSRRAETYMTSSYEQYF. The CDR3 nucleotides read TGTGCCAGCAGTTCCTCACGGAGGGCAGAAACGTATATGACGAGCTCCTACGAGCAGTACTTC.

The rearrangement links TRBV19 to TRBJ2-7, with D maybe TRBD2 (6 bases). This CDR3 has 12 amino acids. Between the trimmed V and J ends, which lost 5 bases and 6 bases, there was a span of 11 bases. From germline, CDR1 is LNHDA and CDR2 SQIVND (reference sequence). Written as DNA, the CDR3 is TGTGCCAGTAGTCCCCTGGGGGGCGAGCAGTACTTC. Encoded protein: CASSPLGGEQYF.

The chain has TRBV27 and TRBJ1-1; D perhaps matches TRBD1 (5 bases). With 5 bases removed from V and 4 bases from J, the gap between germline ends came to 14 bases. Per the germline V gene, CDR1 is MNHEY and CDR2 is SMNVEV (reference sequence). This CDR3 has 14 amino acids. The CDR3 nucleotides are TGTGCCAGCAGTGACGACAGCGTATTCACTGAAGCTTTCTTT. Protein: CASSDDSVFTEAFF.

The chain links TRBV27 to TRBJ2-3, with TRBD1 matching 8 bases. The J segment lost 6 bases and the V segment lost 6 bases, leaving 20 bases of the junction unmatched. The germline CDR1 and CDR2 sequences are MNHEY and SMNVEV (reference sequence). This CDR3 has 18 residues. The CDR3 DNA follows: TGTGCCAGCAGCCAGGGGGCTGGGCTAGATATTAGTCGGGATACGCAGTATTTT. Amino acids: CASSQGAGLDISRDTQYF.

This chain connects TRBV19 to TRBJ2-1; 7 nucleotides align to TRBD2. The CDR3 covers 16 residues. Unmatched junction bases numbered 13, after V lost 7 bases and J lost 4 bases. The germline gives CDR1 LNHDA, CDR2 SQIVND (reference sequence). In DNA form, the CDR3 reads TGTGCCAGTAAGGTCAGCGGGATGTCAAATTACAATGAGCAGTTCTTC. It codes for CASKVSGMSNYNEQFF.

The rearrangement uses TRBV7-2 and TRBJ2-7; 13 nucleotides align to TRBD2. The germline gives CDR1 SGHTA, CDR2 FQGNSA. The CDR3 is 18 residues long. V lost 1 base, J lost 2 bases, and 8 bases stayed unmatched. The CDR3 DNA sequence: TGTGCCAGCAGCTTAGGATGGTCAACTAGCGGGAGGGCCTACGAGCAGTACTTC. It encodes CASSLGWSTSGRAYEQYF.

This CDR3 reads CASSQGTSYNEQFF. The DNA of the CDR3 is TGTGCCAGCAGCCAAGGGACTTCCTACAATGAGCAGTTCTTC. The chain has TRBV4-2 and TRBJ2-1; TRBD2 might be the D (5 bases). CDR1 and CDR2 (germline): LGHNA, YNFKEQ. The germline V and J ends were trimmed by 1 base and 1 base, with 5 bases remaining between them. The CDR3 runs 14 residues.

This clone turned up a few times. The chain couples TRBV7-9 to TRBJ1-4; 7 bases fit TRBD1. The CDR3 is 13 residues long. The germline gives CDR1 SEHNR, CDR2 FQNEAQ (reference sequence). V dropped 4 bases and J dropped 6; count of bases not matched to a gene: 2. CDR3 protein: CASSSGTDEKLFF. For the CDR3, the DNA is TGTGCCAGCAGCTCTGGGACAGATGAAAAACTGTTTTTT.

This chain uses TRBV5-1 with TRBJ1-1, with D maybe TRBD1 (5 bases). Trimming removed 2 bases at V and 1 base at J, with 18 bases between. This CDR3 has 17 residues. Germline V gives CDR1 SGHRS, CDR2 YFSETQ. DNA for the CDR3: TGCGCCAGCAGCTTTTACCCGAGACAGAGTGCGAACACTGAAGCTTTCTTT. It codes for CASSFYPRQSANTEAFF.